This T cell receptor (beta chain) derives from a study of blood T cell repertoires in COVID-19. Clones were read by immunoSEQ multiplex PCR, and TCRdb kept only the in-frame ones, dropping some. Of about 350,000 clones listed, approximately 91% are singletons. Looked up from germline, CDR1 is PRHDT and CDR2 is FYEKMQ (reference sequence). Trimming pared 2 bases from V and 4 bases from J, leaving 8 bases between. CDR3 length equals 14 residues. The TCR originated in a woman aged 70 to 79 with COVID-19, enrolled during active disease. This chain joins TRBV13 and TRBJ1-4; D is unresolved. Sequencing used peripheral blood. CDR3 coding DNA: TGTGCCAGCAGCTTACGAGAGAATAATGAAAAACTGTTTTTT. Protein: CASSLRENNEKLFF.